The rows below give T cell receptor beta chains drawn from one sample of a study of blood T cell repertoires in COVID-19. Using immunoSEQ multiplex PCR, the repertoire was profiled, and TCRdb retains in-frame clones only, with some absent. In the table there are just over 300,000 clones, approximately 85% of which are singletons. The sequenced sample consisted of PBMCs or T cells enriched from blood (not recorded which). These receptors were collected from a man aged 25-40 years who had recovered from COVID-19. CDR3s include the opening cysteine and the closing phenylalanine or tryptophan. The D gene is left open where the match is weak. Expanded clones are given a class, and other clones once, few, many or no size at all.

d_gene: TRBD1
j_gene: TRBJ2-1
v_gene: TRBV18
abundance: .
CDR3aa: CASSQTGVSYNEQFF
CDR3nt: TGTGCCAGCTCCCAAACAGGGGTCTCCTACAATGAGCAGTTCTTC

d_gene: TRBD2
j_gene: TRBJ2-1
v_gene: TRBV5-4
abundance: .
CDR3aa: CASSPLAGAWTDEQFF
CDR3nt: TGTGCCAGCAGCCCCTTAGCGGGGGCCTGGACGGATGAGCAGTTCTTC

d_gene: TRBD1
j_gene: TRBJ2-5
v_gene: TRBV19
abundance: .
CDR3aa: CASSITGGGETQYF
CDR3nt: TGTGCCAGTAGTATAACAGGGGGCGGAGAGACCCAGTACTTC

d_gene: .
j_gene: TRBJ2-1
v_gene: TRBV7-2
abundance: .
CDR3aa: CASSLEHPSYNEQFF
CDR3nt: TGTGCCAGCAGCTTAGAACACCCCTCCTACAATGAGCAGTTCTTC

d_gene: TRBD1
j_gene: TRBJ1-1
v_gene: TRBV18
abundance: .
CDR3aa: CASSALTGLRNTEAFF
CDR3nt: TGTGCCAGCTCAGCGTTGACAGGGCTTCGGAACACTGAAGCTTTCTTT

d_gene: .
j_gene: TRBJ1-3
v_gene: TRBV4-1
abundance: .
CDR3aa: CASSQDGLWGNTIYF
CDR3nt: TGCGCCAGCAGCCAGGATGGACTTTGGGGAAACACCATATATTTT

d_gene: .
j_gene: TRBJ2-3
v_gene: TRBV30
abundance: .
CDR3aa: CAWSVVGALADTQYF
CDR3nt: TGTGCCTGGAGTGTGGTGGGGGCCCTGGCAGATACGCAGTATTTT

d_gene: TRBD1
j_gene: TRBJ2-5
v_gene: TRBV5-1
abundance: .
CDR3aa: CASSPGTAQETQYF
CDR3nt: TGCGCCAGCAGCCCAGGGACAGCCCAAGAGACCCAGTACTTC

d_gene: .
j_gene: TRBJ2-7
v_gene: TRBV16
abundance: .
CDR3aa: CASSQSFTGGVKNEQYF
CDR3nt: TGTGCCAGCAGCCAATCGTTCACAGGAGGGGTTAAGAACGAGCAGTACTTC

d_gene: TRBD2
j_gene: TRBJ2-5
v_gene: TRBV7-8
abundance: .
CDR3aa: CASSGHGAGVPGSQYF
CDR3nt: TGTGCCAGCAGCGGACATGGGGCGGGGGTGCCGGGGTCCCAGTACTTC

d_gene: .
j_gene: TRBJ1-1
v_gene: TRBV2
abundance: .
CDR3aa: CASRETGSLTEAFF
CDR3nt: TGTGCCAGCAGAGAAACAGGGTCGCTCACTGAAGCTTTCTTT

d_gene: .
j_gene: TRBJ1-1
v_gene: TRBV11-3
abundance: .
CDR3aa: CASSSGVKAEAFF
CDR3nt: TGTGCCAGCAGCTCGGGGGTAAAGGCTGAAGCTTTCTTT

d_gene: .
j_gene: TRBJ2-3
v_gene: TRBV27
abundance: once
CDR3aa: CASARRDSTDTQYF
CDR3nt: TGTGCCAGCGCCCGGAGGGACAGCACAGATACGCAGTATTTT

d_gene: .
j_gene: TRBJ2-2
v_gene: TRBV6-5
abundance: .
CDR3aa: CASGPTGELFF
CDR3nt: TGTGCCAGCGGGCCCACCGGGGAGCTGTTTTTT

d_gene: TRBD1
j_gene: TRBJ2-7
v_gene: TRBV19
abundance: .
CDR3aa: CASGTGIYEQYF
CDR3nt: TGTGCCAGCGGGACAGGGATATACGAGCAGTACTTC

d_gene: .
j_gene: TRBJ1-5
v_gene: TRBV3-1/TRBV3-2
abundance: .
CDR3aa: CASSQDLGGVSNQPQHF
CDR3nt: TGTGCCAGCAGCCAAGATCTAGGAGGGGTTAGCAATCAGCCCCAGCATTTT

d_gene: .
j_gene: TRBJ1-3
v_gene: TRBV5-8
abundance: .
CDR3aa: CASSLRGSSGNTIYF
CDR3nt: TGTGCCAGCAGCTTGCGGGGGAGCTCTGGAAACACCATATATTTT

d_gene: .
j_gene: TRBJ2-5
v_gene: TRBV12-3/TRBV12-4
abundance: .
CDR3aa: CASSFGSEETQYF
CDR3nt: TGTGCCAGCAGTTTCGGTTCGGAAGAGACCCAGTACTTC

d_gene: .
j_gene: TRBJ1-1
v_gene: TRBV7-2
abundance: .
CDR3aa: CASSLFVDSEAFF
CDR3nt: TGTGCCAGCAGCTTGTTTGTGGACAGTGAAGCTTTCTTT

d_gene: TRBD1
j_gene: TRBJ1-6
v_gene: TRBV7-9
abundance: .
CDR3aa: CASSFGKGTVHSPLHF
CDR3nt: TGTGCCAGCAGCTTTGGGAAAGGGACAGTCCATTCACCCCTCCACTTT

d_gene: .
j_gene: TRBJ2-7
v_gene: TRBV27
abundance: .
CDR3aa: CASSFVAGSYEQYF
CDR3nt: TGTGCCAGCAGTTTTGTCGCGGGGTCTTACGAGCAGTACTTC

d_gene: TRBD2
j_gene: TRBJ2-3
v_gene: TRBV10-3
abundance: .
CDR3aa: CAISEGLAGGREYF
CDR3nt: TGTGCCATCAGTGAGGGACTAGCGGGGGGGCGGGAGTATTTT

d_gene: TRBD1
j_gene: TRBJ1-5
v_gene: TRBV11-2
abundance: .
CDR3aa: CASSPGGGQGNQPQHF
CDR3nt: TGTGCCAGCAGCCCGGGAGGGGGACAGGGTAATCAGCCCCAGCATTTT

d_gene: .
j_gene: TRBJ2-5
v_gene: TRBV12-3/TRBV12-4
abundance: once
CDR3aa: CASSPTRPETQYF
CDR3nt: TGTGCCAGCAGTCCGACTCGTCCAGAGACCCAGTACTTC

d_gene: TRBD1
j_gene: TRBJ2-2
v_gene: TRBV30
abundance: few
CDR3aa: CAWSPPGQGLQGRGTGELFF
CDR3nt: TGTGCCTGGAGTCCTCCGGGACAGGGACTCCAGGGACGGGGCACCGGGGAGCTGTTTTTT

d_gene: .
j_gene: TRBJ2-3
v_gene: TRBV5-1
abundance: .
CDR3aa: CASSPGLFESTDTQYF
CDR3nt: TGCGCCAGCAGCCCAGGACTGTTCGAAAGCACAGATACGCAGTATTTT

d_gene: .
j_gene: TRBJ2-7
v_gene: TRBV5-1
abundance: .
CDR3aa: CASSPEPLGTGAYEQYF
CDR3nt: TGCGCCAGCAGCCCGGAACCGCTGGGGACGGGGGCCTACGAGCAGTACTTC

d_gene: TRBD2
j_gene: TRBJ2-7
v_gene: TRBV7-2
abundance: .
CDR3aa: CASSRTSTASGGLKYF
CDR3nt: TGTGCCAGCAGCCGCACATCTACGGCTAGCGGGGGCCTCAAGTACTTC

d_gene: .
j_gene: TRBJ2-7
v_gene: TRBV7-9
abundance: .
CDR3aa: CASSPKYRDWNEQYF
CDR3nt: TGTGCCAGCAGCCCGAAATACAGGGATTGGAACGAGCAGTACTTC

d_gene: .
j_gene: TRBJ2-2
v_gene: TRBV30
abundance: .
CDR3aa: CAWGTQGTGELFF
CDR3nt: TGTGCCTGGGGGACTCAGGGTACCGGGGAGCTGTTTTTT

d_gene: TRBD1
j_gene: TRBJ1-2
v_gene: TRBV24-1
abundance: .
CDR3aa: CATSEGDSGGYTF
CDR3nt: TGTGCCACCAGTGAGGGGGACAGCGGGGGCTACACCTTC

d_gene: .
j_gene: TRBJ2-1
v_gene: TRBV27
abundance: once
CDR3aa: CASSFESYEKQFF
CDR3nt: TGTGCCAGCAGTTTTGAGTCTTACGAAAAGCAGTTCTTC

d_gene: .
j_gene: TRBJ2-1
v_gene: TRBV7-2
abundance: .
CDR3aa: CASSRTSRYEQFF
CDR3nt: TGTGCCAGCAGCCGAACTAGCAGGTATGAGCAGTTCTTC

d_gene: .
j_gene: TRBJ1-2
v_gene: TRBV7-2
abundance: .
CDR3aa: CASSLGAGGQGYGYTF
CDR3nt: TGTGCCAGCAGCTTAGGTGCGGGAGGACAAGGATATGGCTACACCTTC

d_gene: TRBD1
j_gene: TRBJ1-1
v_gene: TRBV10-3
abundance: .
CDR3aa: CASRDSMNTEAFF
CDR3nt: TGTGCCAGCAGGGACAGCATGAACACTGAAGCTTTCTTT

d_gene: .
j_gene: TRBJ1-5
v_gene: TRBV4-2
abundance: .
CDR3aa: CASSPAQVDQPQHF
CDR3nt: TGTGCCAGCAGCCCTGCCCAGGTGGATCAGCCCCAGCATTTT

d_gene: .
j_gene: TRBJ1-4
v_gene: TRBV11-2
abundance: .
CDR3aa: CASSPRGGTNEKLFF
CDR3nt: TGTGCCAGCAGCCCCAGGGGCGGCACTAATGAAAAACTGTTTTTT

d_gene: .
j_gene: TRBJ1-5
v_gene: TRBV4-2
abundance: .
CDR3aa: CASSQDLVFGAVAQHF
CDR3nt: TGTGCCAGCAGCCAAGATTTAGTCTTTGGGGCAGTGGCCCAGCATTTT

d_gene: .
j_gene: TRBJ1-4
v_gene: TRBV4-1
abundance: .
CDR3aa: CASSQEGRVNNEKLFF
CDR3nt: TGCGCCAGCAGCCAAGAGGGCAGGGTTAATAATGAAAAACTGTTTTTT

d_gene: TRBD2
j_gene: TRBJ2-3
v_gene: TRBV7-2
abundance: .
CDR3aa: CASRLAGGTDTQYF
CDR3nt: TGTGCCAGCAGACTAGCGGGGGGCACAGATACGCAGTATTTT

d_gene: .
j_gene: TRBJ1-1
v_gene: TRBV4-1
abundance: few
CDR3aa: CASSQPSLRNRDTEAFF
CDR3nt: TGCGCCAGCAGCCAGCCCAGCCTCAGAAACAGGGACACTGAAGCTTTCTTT

d_gene: .
j_gene: TRBJ2-7
v_gene: TRBV5-1
abundance: once
CDR3aa: CASSPTRGHQQYF
CDR3nt: TGCGCCAGCAGCCCGACACGTGGGCATCAGCAGTACTTC

d_gene: TRBD1
j_gene: TRBJ2-1
v_gene: TRBV11-2
abundance: .
CDR3aa: CASSYGQGQYNEQFF
CDR3nt: TGTGCCAGCAGTTATGGACAGGGGCAATACAATGAGCAGTTCTTC

d_gene: .
j_gene: TRBJ2-6
v_gene: TRBV10-3
abundance: .
CDR3aa: CAISVGTGGVSGANVLTF
CDR3nt: TGTGCCATCAGTGTCGGCACTGGAGGGGTCTCTGGGGCCAACGTCCTGACTTTC

d_gene: TRBD2
j_gene: TRBJ2-7
v_gene: TRBV10-2
abundance: .
CDR3aa: CASSEVAGGLWEQYF
CDR3nt: TGCGCCAGCAGTGAGGTTGCGGGGGGGCTCTGGGAGCAGTACTTC

d_gene: TRBD1
j_gene: TRBJ2-2
v_gene: TRBV14
abundance: .
CDR3aa: CASSQAPGQGGLAGELFF
CDR3nt: TGTGCCAGCAGCCAGGCACCGGGACAGGGAGGTTTGGCCGGGGAGCTGTTTTTT

d_gene: TRBD1
j_gene: TRBJ1-2
v_gene: TRBV18
abundance: .
CDR3aa: CASSPLGTGETNYGYTF
CDR3nt: TGTGCCAGCTCACCCCTCGGGACAGGGGAGACTAACTATGGCTACACCTTC

d_gene: .
j_gene: TRBJ2-1
v_gene: TRBV27
abundance: .
CDR3aa: CASSLRTPPGYNEQFF
CDR3nt: TGTGCCAGCAGTTTACGGACTCCACCGGGTTACAATGAGCAGTTCTTC

d_gene: .
j_gene: TRBJ1-5
v_gene: TRBV5-5
abundance: .
CDR3aa: CASSPLVTGGNQPQHF
CDR3nt: TGTGCCAGCAGCCCATTAGTGACAGGAGGAAATCAGCCCCAGCATTTT

d_gene: .
j_gene: TRBJ1-1
v_gene: TRBV27
abundance: .
CDR3aa: CASSLLGGYTEAFF
CDR3nt: TGTGCCAGCAGCCTACTCGGCGGATATACTGAAGCTTTCTTT

d_gene: TRBD1
j_gene: TRBJ1-2
v_gene: TRBV10-3
abundance: few
CDR3aa: CAISGTGRRYTF
CDR3nt: TGTGCCATCAGTGGGACAGGTCGGCGCTACACCTTC

d_gene: .
j_gene: TRBJ1-6
v_gene: TRBV11-2
abundance: .
CDR3aa: CASSPKSRESLHF
CDR3nt: TGTGCCAGCAGCCCGAAGAGTAGGGAGTCCCTCCACTTT

d_gene: TRBD1
j_gene: TRBJ2-2
v_gene: TRBV19
abundance: .
CDR3aa: CASTPTGYTGELFF
CDR3nt: TGTGCCTCCACCCCGACAGGGTACACCGGGGAGCTGTTTTTT

d_gene: TRBD2
j_gene: TRBJ2-1
v_gene: TRBV4-1
abundance: .
CDR3aa: CASSQSGGPYNEQFF
CDR3nt: TGCGCCAGCAGCCAAAGCGGGGGGCCCTACAATGAGCAGTTCTTC

d_gene: TRBD1
j_gene: TRBJ1-3
v_gene: TRBV4-3
abundance: .
CDR3aa: CASSQGGQGNTIYF
CDR3nt: TGCGCCAGCAGTCAGGGGGGACAGGGAAACACCATATATTTT